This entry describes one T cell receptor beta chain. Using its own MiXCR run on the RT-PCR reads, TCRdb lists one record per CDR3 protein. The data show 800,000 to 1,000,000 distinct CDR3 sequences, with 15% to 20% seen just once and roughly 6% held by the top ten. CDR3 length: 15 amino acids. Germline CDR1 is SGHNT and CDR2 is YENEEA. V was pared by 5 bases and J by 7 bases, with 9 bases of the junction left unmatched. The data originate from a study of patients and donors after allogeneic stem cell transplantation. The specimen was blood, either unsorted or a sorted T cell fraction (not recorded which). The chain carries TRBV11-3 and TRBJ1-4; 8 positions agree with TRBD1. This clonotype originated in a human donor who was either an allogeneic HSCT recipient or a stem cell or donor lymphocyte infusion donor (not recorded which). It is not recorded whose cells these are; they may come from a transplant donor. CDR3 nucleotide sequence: TGTGCCAGCAGCACCAGACAGGGGTGGTCTGAAAAACTGTTTTTT. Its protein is CASSTRQGWSEKLFF.